This T cell receptor beta chain was observed in a study of cytomegalovirus exposure and HLA in healthy donors (dated by TCRdb to the late 2010s). Study-wide context: According to an earlier analysis of 587 of the donors, about 179 million T cells yielded approximately 120 million unique TCR beta sequences and 250 to 350 Gb of sequence data. In a later genetic analysis, genome-wide SNP genotypes for about 65% of the roughly 700 donors were used, and that subset was treated as a discovery cohort. Rather than using new phenotypic data, the later analysis identified candidate immune exposures from TCR beta sequences and from how often those sequences occurred across donors. To predict cytomegalovirus infection status, the study brought together high-throughput TCR immunosequencing, statistical association of individual TCRs with disease status, and machine learning. In a later analysis, previously published TCR beta repertoires from fewer than 750 donors were re-analyzed and high-resolution HLA genotyping was added so that TCR occurrence patterns could be studied. A handful of DR-DQ haplotypes were handled as single units for association and clustering because linkage in the cohort was strong. The study aimed to test whether cataloging public T cell receptors could reveal signatures of past pathogen exposure. An early release covering roughly 640 HLA-typed donors comprised 250 to 350 gigabases of sequencing data and 65 million to 100 million unique TCR sequences. A separate validation cohort of over a hundred different subjects was used in addition to the roughly 700-subject first cohort. The study used immunosequencing to profile the T cell repertoires of around 600 subjects and linked those repertoires to cytomegalovirus serostatus. The number of typed donors differed by locus: roughly 629-640 for A, B, C, DRB1 and DQB1; some 500 for DQA1; around 610 for DPA1; and around 450 for DPB1. Across around 400 genotyped donors of the cohort, an average of approximately 240,000 unique TCR beta nucleotide sequences per donor were sequenced, and about a sixth of those sequences were non-productive. Donor age, sex, ethnicity and CMV serostatus were compiled together with the repertoire data. Every discovery cohort repertoire had been produced on one sequencing platform. Of the approximately 400 genotyped donors, approximately 81% were placed in the genetic ancestry cluster associated with self-reported Caucasian donors. Both class I and class II loci were covered by HLA typing, at four-digit resolution. An earlier analysis of about 620 of the donors applied high-throughput TCR beta sequencing to assess whether each TCR beta V gene segment acted as functional or pseudogenic. The research as a whole found: An association between a missense DCLRE1C variant and V-gene and J-gene trimming of TCR beta chains was found in a later genetic analysis and replicated in an independent cohort. Broadly in line with IMGT annotations, most TCR beta V segments showed up in productive rearrangements about 90% or about 30% of the time in an earlier analysis of about 500 of the donors. Some IMGT-functional V segments, including TRBV6-2 and TRBV6-3, could not be told apart with the 87-base-pair reads, so those segments were excluded. In vitro tests confirmed that a few of the cytomegalovirus-associated TCR beta chains recognize cytomegalovirus antigens. In a later analysis, HLA-associated TCR beta chains showed more clonal expansion and lower generation probabilities than non-associated chains that were equally common. When HLA alleles, especially DR and DQ, strongly co-occurred, attributing TCR associations to individual alleles was difficult. Because counts were too low, about 18 rarely observed V segments, including chromosome 9 orphons, were excluded from the earlier analysis of around 640 of the donors. The authors suggested that the approach could potentially be extended to other disease states and immunological phenotypes. The only immune exposure information available for the cohort was CMV serostatus. In the study, around 150 TCR beta chains were listed as associated with cytomegalovirus. In a later analysis, most CMV-associated TCR beta chains were found to appear HLA-restricted, with HLA associations seemingly driven largely by CMV exposure. Correlated functional status among segregating V segments might reflect linkage disequilibrium, but an unknown experimental factor could not be ruled out. In a later genetic analysis, fewer N-insertions in productive TCRs were reported among donors in an Asian-associated ancestry cluster than the roughly 710-donor mean. Because HLA typing was unavailable for some donors at each locus, only the typed subset was used in association tests. Most TCR sequences were observed very rarely across donors, whereas some public TCRs were present in many individuals. Roughly uniform sequencing depth across donors was assumed in presence/absence analyses, although this assumption may not hold. Cytomegalovirus status was reported to be diagnosed by the classifier with high specificity and sensitivity in both the original and validation cohorts. According to a later analysis, TCR association rates differed among HLA loci, with DRB1 alleles showing the most associated TCRs and HLA-C alleles showing the fewest. Specific HLA alleles were associated with around 18,000 TCR beta sequences at a false discovery rate of 0.05 in a later analysis. A later analysis reported that several top co-occurrence clusters appeared linked to parvovirus B19, influenza, CMV and Epstein-Barr virus. In this cohort, only TCR beta chains were sequenced, and detectable features were limited by the absence of alpha or paired-chain data. A further reported finding was that TCR beta sequences accurately predicted the HLA-A and HLA-B alleles for most subjects in the first cohort. A cluster of highly shared sequence variants was judged likely to represent a technical artifact of the sequencing pipeline.

Note on this clone: Its antigen remains undetermined. It has no much larger one-base neighbor in the sample; base qualities were not kept.

The cohort was made up of under 800 healthy bone marrow donors. All cohort members were sampled while nominally healthy, although unrecorded immune exposures were likely present. The donor was CMV seronegative and belonged to the group of several hundred seronegative cohort members. A peripheral blood sample was collected from each donor, and TCR beta sequencing was performed on peripheral blood mononuclear cells. The Qiagen DNeasy Blood Extraction Kit was used to extract genomic DNA from the blood cell samples. The CDR3 holds 17 amino acids from the cysteine to the phenylalanine. Only CDR3 DNA remains: 51 bases, in frame from the first base. Per the germline V gene, WSHSY is the CDR1 and SAAADI is the CDR2. V loses 7 bases at its end and J loses 1 base; junction bases beyond the gene matches: 10. Receptor libraries were prepared by the immunoSEQ multiplex PCR assay. For the multiplex PCR, a mixture combining 60 forward primers for TCR Vbeta segments and 13 reverse primers for TCR Jbeta segments was used. The CDR3 region of rearranged TCR beta genes was amplified from genomic DNA with a multiplex PCR assay. Amplified TCR beta libraries were sequenced as 87-base-pair reads on the Illumina HiSeq System. As for the original processing: Across the 600 to 700 repertoires, a later analysis counted some 80 million unique TCR beta chains, roughly 11 million of which were shared by at least two donors. Raw reads were error-corrected and collapsed into unique sequences with a nearest-neighbor algorithm that merged closely related sequences to remove PCR and sequencing errors. CDR3 sequences were aligned to IMGT reference sequences to assign V, D and J gene segments. Each retained sequence needed at least a six-nucleotide match to both a V gene segment and a J gene segment. A rearrangement counted as productive if the CDR3 had no stop codons and remained in frame with V and J, and every other rearrangement counted as non-productive. Following IMGT convention, CDR3 was defined as the stretch from the second conserved V-encoded cysteine to the conserved J-encoded phenylalanine. The earlier analysis of about 620 of the donors excluded sequences that lacked an unambiguous match to a single V gene segment. In an earlier analysis of approximately 550 of the donors, V segments were called functional above 56.7% productive rearrangements and were called segregating when the between-donor standard deviation exceeded 5%. To diagnose cytomegalovirus status from the catalog of TCR beta chain sequences, a statistical classification framework was built. V and J gene assignment, in a later analysis, came from comparing TCR nucleotide sequences with IMGT/GENE-DB human TR gene sequences. In a later analysis, CDR3 sequences and most-parsimonious VDJ recombination scenarios were assigned using the TCRdist pipeline. In a later analysis, each TCR beta chain was defined by its CDR3 amino acid sequence together with its V-gene family, and reads lacking a unique V-gene family were excluded. As a way to deal with suspected cross-contamination and a sequencing artifact, a later analysis dropped nearly 600 nucleotide sequences that were highly shared and had low generation probability. A later analysis calculated a clonal expansion index for each public chain from normalized within-repertoire ranks of inferred template counts. Generation probabilities in a later analysis came from a VDJ recombination model fitted to out-of-frame rearrangements, and those results were checked against IGoR. Hypergeometric tests were used in a later analysis to score TCR-TCR, TCR-HLA and TCR-CMV co-occurrence, with a repertoire-size bias correction applied to the TCR pairs. A later analysis estimated false discovery rates by permuting HLA or CMV assignments 20 times. A later analysis grouped co-occurring TCRs with DBSCAN, adding TCRdist sequence similarity when clustering within HLA-allele-positive subsets. Repertoires with fewer than 30,000 or more than 120,000 public chains, plus five repertoires with anomalous nucleotide sharing, were excluded from co-occurrence clustering. The immuneACCESS repertoire file appears here via TCRdb, limited to in-frame rearrangements. These files lack a portion of the clones; in checked studies, under half of the deficit traces to unresolved V genes, and the cause of the others is not known. That table is the source of V, J and clone size, and D and trimming were worked out from the DNA. This sample holds about 170,000 clones; approximately 80% were observed only once. The ten largest clones take up approximately 0.8% of the sample.

The TCR originated in a woman aged 18-35 years in good health and CMV-seronegative. This receptor chain uses TRBV10-2 and TRBJ2-1, with TRBD2 matching 10 junction bases. Sample: PBMCs. The base sequence is TGCGCCAGCACCGGGACTAGCGAATATCCTTCCTACAATGAGCAGTTCTTC. This sequence encodes CASTGTSEYPSYNEQFF.